One and the same sample provided the 8 T cell receptor beta chains below, sequenced in a study of CD8+CD57+ T cells in acquired aplastic anemia. Individuals selected for sequencing had exhibited CD8+CD57+ cell expansion on flow cytometry. For CDR3 and TCR beta VDJ profiling, genomic DNA was the template used. TCRdb passed the reads through MiXCR, listing each CDR3 protein once. Of more than 150,000 distinct CDR3 sequences listed, 48% were seen once; the top ten hold around 2%. Sequencing was done on a sample of sorted CD4+, CD8+, or CD8+CD57+ T cells (not recorded which) from PBMCs. The receptors stem from a human donor with aplastic anemia.

To note about this clonotype: This may arise from a read error, as a much more abundant clone is one base away. The chain combines TRBV7-2 with TRBJ2-2; perhaps TRBD2 as D (5 bases). Per germline, CDR1 SGHTA and CDR2 FQGNSA. This CDR3 is built from 15 residues. CDR3 sequence (DNA): TGTGCCAGCAGCGTACTAGTAGGTCGGACCGGGGAGCTGGTTTTT. It codes for CASSVLVGRTGELVF.

There are a few counts of this clonotype. Mismatch with germline at one junction end may stem from a read error. The J gene is TRBJ2-1, the V gene TRBV2; 12 nucleotides align to TRBD2. The germline V gene encodes CDR1 SNHLY and CDR2 FYNNEI. The CDR3 extends over 15 amino acids. The CDR3 nucleotides are TGTGCCAGCAGAGAAGGACTAGCGGGGTGGAATGAGCAGTTCTTC. This encodes CASREGLAGWNEQFF. Filled out from reference TRBV2 and TRBJ2-1, the complete variable domain reads EPEVTQTPSHQVTQMGQEVILRCVPISNHLYFYWYRQILGQKVEFLVSFYNNEISEKSEIFDDQFSVERPDGSNFTLKIRSTKLEDSAMYFCASREGLAGWNEQFFGPGTRLTVL.

A few counts support this clonotype. This rearrangement joins TRBV12-3 or TRBV12-4 to TRBJ1-2; 9 bases match TRBD1. The CDR3 consists of 12 residues. The ends lost 8 bases at V and 7 bases at J; junction bases unmatched: 5. CDR3 protein: CASEGQGGGYTF. The CDR3 coding sequence is TGTGCCAGCGAGGGACAGGGCGGTGGCTACACCTTC.

Comments on this clonotype: Given a much more abundant clone one base away, this may be a read error. The rearrangement joins TRBV14 to TRBJ2-7; TRBD2 agrees at 7 bases. The V and J ends lost 0 bases and 6 bases, in that order; junction bases with no gene match: 11. This CDR3 comprises 16 residues. Germline values: CDR1 SGHDN, CDR2 FVKESK. CDR3 region: CASSQDGAGTVGEQYF. CDR3 nucleotides: TGTGCCAGCAGCCAAGATGGAGCGGGGACCGTCGGCGAGCAGTACTTC.

The genes are TRBV20-1 and TRBJ1-4; 9 bases are shared with TRBD1. V lost 5 bases, J lost 6 bases, and 7 bases stayed unmatched. CDR3 size: 14 residues. From germline, CDR1 is DFQATT and CDR2 SNEGSKA (reference sequence). CDR3 amino acids: CSADLQGAHEKLFF. The CDR3 DNA is TGCAGTGCTGACCTACAGGGGGCGCATGAAAAACTGTTTTTT.

This clonotype was recorded at least ten times. The gene calls are TRBV14 and TRBJ1-1, with 7 positions matching TRBD1. This CDR3 comprises 14 residues. Per the germline V gene, CDR1 is SGHDN and CDR2 is FVKESK. V trimming: 4 bases; J trimming: 4 bases; junction bases outside the gene matches: 6. CDR3 sequence reads: CASSLYRGGTEAFF. As DNA, the CDR3 is TGTGCCAGCAGCCTTTACAGGGGAGGCACTGAAGCTTTCTTT.

The chain combines TRBV20-1 with TRBJ2-7, with a weak D call TRBD2 (5 bases). The assigned J gene may be wrong: the sequence end matches TRBJ2-1 better. The CDR3 has 12 residues. Per germline, CDR1 DFQATT and CDR2 SNEGSKA (reference sequence). This chain's CDR3 is CSAPSGYNEQFF. CDR3 nucleotides: TGCAGTGCTCCGAGCGGTTACAATGAGCAGTTCTTC.

This clonotype was observed at least ten times. V is TRBV25-1 and J is TRBJ1-2, with 9 bases that match TRBD1. The CDR3 loop spans 14 amino acids. Trimming cost V 6 bases and J 9 bases; bases outside gene matches: 11. Germline CDR1 MGHDK, CDR2 SYGVNS. The CDR3, as DNA: TGTGCCAGCAGGGGGACAGGGATGAGTGTTAGCTACACCTTC. This translates into CASRGTGMSVSYTF.